This paragraph reports one T cell receptor (beta chain). The record originates from a study of blood T cell repertoires in COVID-19. Measured with immunoSEQ multiplex PCR; TCRdb has only the in-frame clones, and not every one. There are about 110,000 clones in the sample; 80% to 90% occur only once, and under 2.5% lies in the top ten. This clonotype was obtained from a human donor in a cohort sampled during active COVID-19. The sequenced material came from peripheral blood.

The CDR3 DNA reads as TGTGCCAGCAGCGTAGCTAGCGGGGTCTCCTACGAGCAGTACTTC. It specifies CASSVASGVSYEQYF. V gene TRBV9 combines with J gene TRBJ2-7; 9 positions match TRBD2. J lost 0 bases, V lost 0 bases, and 1 base had no gene match. The CDR3 sequence is 15 residues long. Germline CDR1 reads SGDLS; CDR2 reads YYNGEE.